This TCR beta chain came from a study of a mutant IDH1 vaccine in newly diagnosed glioma. The time point is: week 5, during vaccination. In every dose of vaccine, 300 ug of mutant IDH1 20-mer peptide was given alongside topical imiquimod. Details on this clone: Its specificity is unknown.

Assay: immunoSEQ multiplex PCR; the TCRdb copy retains only in-frame clones and omits some. The data show about 38,000 clones, around three quarters seen once. The specimen was PBMCs, collected from a glioma patient whose treatment included an IDH1 peptide vaccine. The TCR sequence derives from a man aged 40-49 years with glioma.

The CDR3 region is CASSRRVDEKLFF. Here the CDR3 DNA reads TGTGCCAGCAGCCGGAGGGTTGATGAAAAACTGTTTTTT. The chain is built from TRBV7-6 and TRBJ1-4, with D hard to call. From germline, CDR1 is SGHVS and CDR2 FNYEAQ. The V end lost 5 bases, the J end lost 6 bases, and 10 bases lay between the germline ends. The CDR3 sequence is 13 residues long.